This T cell receptor (beta chain) was identified during a study of T cells in Graves' hyperthyroidism and ophthalmopathy. This clonotype was detected many times. Amplification of TCR beta CDR3 regions used RNA as the template. The HTBI primer set drove a first-round RT-PCR of the TCR CDR3. TCRdb called the multiplex PCR reads again in MiXCR, with one record for every CDR3 protein. The sample contains around 600,000 distinct CDR3 sequences, around 14% of which appear only once. The germline gives CDR1 LGHDT, CDR2 YNNKEL (reference sequence). The CDR3 is 15 amino acids. With 4 bases clipped from V and 5 bases from J, the junction kept 7 bases outside the gene matches.

This receptor was identified in a young woman with Graves' ophthalmopathy. The chain is built from TRBV3-1 and TRBJ2-2; 7 bases are shared with TRBD1. The sequencing sample was made of blood. The CDR3, as DNA: TGTGCCAGCAGCCGGGGGACAGCGACTACCGGGGAGCTGTTTTTT. Translation gives CASSRGTATTGELFF.